One and the same sample provided the 16 T cell receptor beta chains below, sequenced in a study of brain T cells in children with intractable seizures (dated by TCRdb to about 2021). The library was generated by the immunoSEQ multiplex PCR assay. What TCRdb holds here is the immuneACCESS table cut down to in-frame rearrangements. Part of the clones is not present; checked against another copy, under half of the missing clones reflect an unresolved V gene, and the others are unexplained. The sample table records about 120,000 clones; 85% to 95% of these occur just once. The ten largest clones capture 3.8% of the sample. The time point tag for this specimen amounts to: resected brain tissue, or blood drawn just prior to surgery. The material was peripheral blood, obtained at surgery. Receptors were obtained from a boy under three years old with hemimegalencephaly and intractable seizures.

This clone was seen only once. This chain joins TRBV25-1 and TRBJ1-2, with a possible D match to TRBD1 (6 bases). V gave up 2 bases and J gave up 7 bases, with 14 bases separating them. This CDR3 is built from 14 residues. Germline CDR1 reads MGHDK; CDR2 reads SYGVNS. The CDR3 region is CASSEQTEGVGYTF. DNA for the CDR3: TGTGCCAGCAGTGAACAAACGGAGGGGGTTGGCTACACCTTC.

V is TRBV12-3 or TRBV12-4 and J is TRBJ2-7; no definite D call. V shed 6 bases and J shed 2 bases, with 11 bases lying between them. There are 13 residues in the CDR3. CDR3 sequence reads: CASSLGSTYEQYF. CDR3 DNA: TGTGCCAGCAGCCTTGGTAGTACCTACGAGCAGTACTTC.

This clone occurred once. This sequence joins TRBV4-1 and TRBJ2-3, with 11 positions matching TRBD2. J lost 5 bases, V lost 0 bases, and 4 bases had no gene match. Germline-derived CDR1 and CDR2 are MGHRA and YSYEKL. The CDR3 is 16 residues long. The CDR3 sequence: CASSQELAGVLDTQYF. The CDR3 DNA follows: TGCGCCAGCAGCCAAGAACTAGCGGGAGTTCTAGATACGCAGTATTTT.

V usage is TRBV6-4 and J usage is TRBJ1-3; perhaps TRBD1 as D (5 bases). The CDR3 runs 17 residues. Trimming pared 0 bases from V and 8 bases from J, leaving 20 bases between. Germline values: CDR1 MRHNA, CDR2 SNTAGT. CDR3 sequence: CASSDSGTPSGGDTIYF. The CDR3 nucleotides are TGTGCCAGCAGTGACTCAGGGACGCCCAGTGGGGGGGACACCATATATTTT.

This clone was recorded only once. The rearrangement uses TRBV24-1 and TRBJ1-5; weak D call: TRBD1 (5 bases). CDR3 length equals 12 residues. Per the germline V gene, CDR1 is KGHDR and CDR2 is SFDVKD. Trimming shortened V by 4 bases and J by 6 bases, and 6 bases separated the two germline ends. This CDR3 is CATSEGGQPQHF. The CDR3 nucleotides are TGTGCCACCAGTGAGGGGGGTCAGCCCCAGCATTTT.

V gene TRBV27 combines with J gene TRBJ2-2, with D possibly TRBD2 on 6 matching bases. The V gene lost 6 bases and the J gene lost 3 bases, with 11 bases spanning the gap. Germline V CDR1 and CDR2: MNHEY, SMNVEV (reference sequence). The CDR3 extends over 14 amino acids. The CDR3 DNA sequence: TGTGCCAGCAGGGCGGGGTGGGACACCGGGGAGCTGTTTTTT. Its translation is CASRAGWDTGELFF.

This chain connects TRBV4-3 to TRBJ1-2, with D unclear. The V end was cut by 1 base, the J end by 3 bases, with 12 bases between. The CDR3 loop spans 15 amino acids. CDR1 is LGHNA, CDR2 YSLEER, per germline. The CDR3 protein is CASSQAGFGHYGYTF. In DNA form, the CDR3 reads TGCGCCAGCAGCCAAGCCGGATTTGGTCACTATGGCTACACCTTC.

Here the CDR3 reads CASSGQVEQYF. The DNA of the CDR3 is TGTGCCAGCAGTGGGCAAGTCGAGCAGTACTTC. The V call is TRBV25-1, the J call TRBJ2-7; D is unclear. Per germline, CDR1 MGHDK and CDR2 SYGVNS. The V end was cut by 4 bases, the J end by 6 bases, with 7 bases between. This CDR3 spans 11 amino acids.

This chain uses TRBV28 with TRBJ2-5, with 14 bases identical to TRBD2. This CDR3 has 16 residues. The V gene's germline CDR1 is MDHEN and CDR2 SYDVKM. The V gene end was trimmed by 3 bases and the J gene end by 6 bases; junction bases not matched to a gene: 6. CDR3 DNA sequence: TGTGCCAGCAGTTTGCCCGGGACTAGCGGGAGACAGACCCAGTACTTC. It encodes CASSLPGTSGRQTQYF. Supplemented by reference TRBV28 and TRBJ2-5, the full variable domain reads DVKVTQSSRYLVKRTGEKVFLECVQDMDHENMFWYRQDPGLGLRLIYFSYDVKMKEKGDIPEGYSVSREKKERFSLILESASTNQTSMYLCASSLPGTSGRQTQYFGPGTRLLVL.

The chain links TRBV9 to TRBJ2-7; D is perhaps TRBD2 (6 bases). The CDR3 is made up of 14 amino acids. Germline V gene data show CDR1 as SGDLS and CDR2 as YYNGEE. V dropped 0 bases and J dropped 1 base, with 8 bases sitting between them. For the CDR3, the DNA is TGTGCCAGCAGCGTAGCCGCGGGATCCTACGAGCAGTACTTC. Encoded protein: CASSVAAGSYEQYF.

This clone was seen only once. J is TRBJ2-1 and V is TRBV5-4; 9 bases line up with TRBD2. The germline gives CDR1 SGHNT, CDR2 YYREEE (reference sequence). Trimming at V came to 4 bases and at J to 6 bases, leaving 8 bases not matched to a gene. The CDR3 contains 15 residues. The CDR3: CASSPKGGRGNEQFF. CDR3 sequence (DNA): TGTGCCAGCAGCCCGAAGGGCGGGAGGGGCAATGAGCAGTTCTTC.

This clone appeared a single time. V gene TRBV28 combines with J gene TRBJ1-3; 7 nucleotides match TRBD1. V dropped 5 bases and J dropped 0; count of bases not matched to a gene: 13. Germline CDR1 reads MDHEN; CDR2 reads SYDVKM. This CDR3 is built from 18 residues. CDR3 in amino acids: CASSPPRGDRNSGNTIYF. In DNA, the CDR3 is TGTGCCAGCAGTCCGCCCCGGGGGGACAGAAACTCTGGAAACACCATATATTTT. Full variable domain (rest looked up from reference TRBV28 and TRBJ1-3): DVKVTQSSRYLVKRTGEKVFLECVQDMDHENMFWYRQDPGLGLRLIYFSYDVKMKEKGDIPEGYSVSREKKERFSLILESASTNQTSMYLCASSPPRGDRNSGNTIYFGEGSWLTVV.

The CDR3 protein is CASGQTGTGSSRNQPQHF. CDR3 sequence (DNA): TGTGCCAGCGGCCAAACCGGGACAGGGAGTTCGCGCAATCAGCCCCAGCATTTT. The chain uses TRBV28 and TRBJ1-5, with TRBD1 matching 9 bases. The CDR3 has 18 residues. The germline gives CDR1 MDHEN, CDR2 SYDVKM. After removal of 8 bases from V and 2 bases from J, the junction contained 16 bases not matched to a gene.

The chain combines TRBV2 with TRBJ1-2; D gene ambiguous. The CDR3 is 10 residues long. Germline CDR1 is SNHLY and CDR2 is FYNNEI. Trimming pared 6 bases from V and 3 bases from J, leaving 2 bases between. The CDR3, as DNA: TGTGCCAGCAGGGACTATGGCTACACCTTC. Its protein product is CASRDYGYTF. Variable domain in full (rest from reference TRBV2 and TRBJ1-2): EPEVTQTPSHQVTQMGQEVILRCVPISNHLYFYWYRQILGQKVEFLVSFYNNEISEKSEIFDDQFSVERPDGSNFTLKIRSTKLEDSAMYFCASRDYGYTFGSGTRLTVV.

This clone was recorded a few times. The CDR3 bases are TGTGCCAGCAGTTACTCGAAACTGTTCACTGAAGCTTTCTTT. It translates to CASSYSKLFTEAFF. The rearrangement links TRBV6-2 or TRBV6-3 to TRBJ1-1; D gene unclear. Deletions cut 0 bases from V and 4 bases from J, with 9 bases between. The CDR3 consists of 14 residues. Looked up from germline, CDR1 is MNHEY and CDR2 is SVGEGT.

The CDR3 DNA sequence: TGTGCCAGCTCAATAGCGGAAGCGAACACCGGGGAGCTGTTTTTT. It is translated as CASSIAEANTGELFF. The chain employs TRBV18 and TRBJ2-2; D may be TRBD2 (6 bases). The V end lost 5 bases, the J end lost 0 bases, and 10 bases lay between the germline ends. Germline CDR1 and CDR2: KGHSH and LQKENI. This CDR3 has 15 amino acids.